This TCR beta chain came from a study of T cell responses to AZD1222 COVID-19 vaccine. TCRdb keeps only in-frame clones here, not all; method: immunoSEQ multiplex PCR. The sample includes about 190,000 clones, approximately 91% of them seen just once. Germline loops: CDR1 SGDLS, CDR2 YYNGEE. Deletions cut 0 bases from V and 0 bases from J, with 13 bases between. The CDR3 runs 16 residues. The sequenced sample was peripheral blood, obtained on day 0 of AZD1222 vaccination. This sequence was found in an adult in good health. This sequence joins TRBV9 and TRBJ2-7, with D perhaps matching TRBD2 (6 bases). The CDR3 reads CASSVDRGDLSYEQYF. CDR3 in DNA: TGTGCCAGCAGCGTAGATCGCGGGGACCTCTCCTACGAGCAGTACTTC.